The rows below give T cell receptor beta chains drawn from one sample of a study of STAT5B mutations in CD4+ large granular lymphocyte leukemia. TCRdb's copy holds only in-frame clones and misses some; the assay was immunoSEQ multiplex PCR. The sample includes 30,000 or so clones, 76% of them seen just once. The source material was CD4+ T cells from blood buffy coats. These receptors all stem from a human donor in good health. CDR3s include the opening cysteine and the closing phenylalanine or tryptophan. D genes are given only for firm matches. Some rows have no size entry. The others give once, few or many, or a class for an expanded clone.

.	.	TRBV10-3	TRBJ1-5	TGTGCCATCAGTGAGTGGGGGCAGATCAATCAGCCCCAGCATTTT	CAISEWGQINQPQHF
.	TRBD1	TRBV5-8	TRBJ2-7	TGTGCCAGCAGCTTGGTCTTGGGGACAGGGGAGTCCGAGCAGTACTTC	CASSLVLGTGESEQYF
.	TRBD1	TRBV18	TRBJ2-7	TGTGCCAGCTCACTTCTGATAACCGGGACAGCTGCCTCCGAGCAGTACTTC	CASSLLITGTAASEQYF
.	TRBD1	TRBV19	TRBJ1-5	TGTGCCAGTCTGGGACAGGGGTCGGGGCCCCAGCATTTT	CASLGQGSGPQHF
once	TRBD2	TRBV9	TRBJ2-3	TGTGCCAGCAGCGTAGTAGCGGGGGTGTTAGATACGCAGTATTTT	CASSVVAGVLDTQYF
.	.	TRBV5-1	TRBJ2-3	TGCGCCAGCAGCGGGGACTTAGATACGCAGTATTTT	CASSGDLDTQYF
.	.	TRBV11-3	TRBJ2-2	TGTGCCAGCTCATCTACGAACACCGGGGAGCTGTTTTTT	CASSSTNTGELFF
.	.	TRBV4-2	TRBJ2-3	TGTGCCAGCAGCCAAGGTCCCACAGATACGCAGTATTTT	CASSQGPTDTQYF
.	.	TRBV5-6	TRBJ2-3	TGTGCCAGCAGCTTGCCCAGGGTGGATAGCACAGATACGCAGTATTTT	CASSLPRVDSTDTQYF
.	.	TRBV30	TRBJ2-3	TGTGCCTGGAGTCAAGGGCTCGATACGCAGTATTTT	CAWSQGLDTQYF
.	.	TRBV15	TRBJ2-5	TGTGCCACCAGCAGAGAGGGGCAGTTCCAAGAGACCCAGTACTTC	CATSREGQFQETQYF
.	.	TRBV28	TRBJ2-1	TGTGCCAGCAGTGGGGGAGGAAGAATAAATGAGCAGTTCTTC	CASSGGGRINEQFF
few	.	TRBV7-3	TRBJ2-2	TGTGCCAGCAGCCTTACAGGGGGGGGCACCGGGGAGCTGTTTTTT	CASSLTGGGTGELFF
few	.	TRBV30	TRBJ1-1	TGTGCCTGGAGTGTACGACAGGCCAACACTGAAGCTTTCTTT	CAWSVRQANTEAFF
.	.	TRBV4-3	TRBJ2-1	TGCGCCAGCAGCCAAGCATTCCGGGCTAGCTCCTACAATGAGCAGTTCTTC	CASSQAFRASSYNEQFF
.	.	TRBV5-5	TRBJ1-2	TGTGCCAGCAGCTCCCAGGGATTAAGGGATGGCTACACCTTC	CASSSQGLRDGYTF
.	TRBD1	TRBV7-6	TRBJ2-7	TGTGCCAGCAGCTTAGTACAGGGGGCCAACGAGCAGTACTTC	CASSLVQGANEQYF
.	TRBD1	TRBV6-1	TRBJ2-6	TGTGCCAGCAGTGTTCGTCCCGGGACAGGGGTAGGGGGGGCCAACGTCCTGACTTTC	CASSVRPGTGVGGANVLTF
.	.	TRBV15	TRBJ2-3	TGTGCCACCAGCAGTTACACCTCGGACCCAGATACGCAGTATTTT	CATSSYTSDPDTQYF
.	.	TRBV28	TRBJ2-7	TGTGCCAGCACCACAGGGAGTTACGAGCAGTACTTC	CASTTGSYEQYF
.	.	TRBV5-1	TRBJ1-3	TGCGCCAGCAGCTTGGGGAGGGGCTCTGGAAACACCATATATTTT	CASSLGRGSGNTIYF
.	.	TRBV18	TRBJ1-6	TGTGCCAGCTCACCGGGACCCTATAATTCACCCCTCCACTTT	CASSPGPYNSPLHF
.	TRBD2	TRBV7-9	TRBJ2-5	TGTGCCAGCAGCTTATGGGGGACTAGCGGGATCCAAGAGACCCAGTACTTC	CASSLWGTSGIQETQYF
few	.	TRBV9	TRBJ2-1	TGTGCCAGCAGCGTAGAGGGATTCTCCTACAATGAGCAGTTCTTC	CASSVEGFSYNEQFF